Sequencing of this TCR beta chain was carried out in a study of T cell changes during pregnancy in multiple sclerosis. Notes on this clone: Other DNA sequences in this specimen translate into the identical CDR3.

Sequencing was performed with immunoSEQ multiplex PCR; in TCRdb, only in-frame clones are kept and a portion is missing. The sample yields roughly 48,000 clones, roughly 92% seen once. Trimming took off 6 bases at V and 2 bases at J, with 17 bases between the two ends. Germline V gene data show CDR1 as MNHNS and CDR2 as SASEGT. This CDR3 contains 15 residues. Sequencing used CD4+ T cells from peripheral blood mononuclear cells, obtained in the second trimester of pregnancy. The clonotype comes from a female donor in good health, enrolled as a control in a pregnancy study. V and J are TRBV6-1 and TRBJ2-7, with D tentatively TRBD2 (6 bases). In DNA form, the CDR3 reads TGTGCCAGCAGGCAGCCGGGGGTGGGTCCCTACGAGCAGTACTTC. Its translation: CASRQPGVGPYEQYF.